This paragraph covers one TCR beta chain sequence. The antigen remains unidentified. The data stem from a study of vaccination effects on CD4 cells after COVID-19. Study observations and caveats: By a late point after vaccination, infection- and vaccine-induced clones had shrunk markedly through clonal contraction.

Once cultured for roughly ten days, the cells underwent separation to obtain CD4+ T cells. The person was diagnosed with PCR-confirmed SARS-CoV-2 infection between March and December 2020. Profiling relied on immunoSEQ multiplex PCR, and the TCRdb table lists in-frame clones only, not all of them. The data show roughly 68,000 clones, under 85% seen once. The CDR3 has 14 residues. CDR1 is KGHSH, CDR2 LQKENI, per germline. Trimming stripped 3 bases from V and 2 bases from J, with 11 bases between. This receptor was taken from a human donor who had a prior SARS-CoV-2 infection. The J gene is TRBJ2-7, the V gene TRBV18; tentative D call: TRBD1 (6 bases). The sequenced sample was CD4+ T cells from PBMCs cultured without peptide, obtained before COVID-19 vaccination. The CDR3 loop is CASSPNREPYEQYF. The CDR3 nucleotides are TGTGCCAGCTCACCTAACAGGGAACCCTACGAGCAGTACTTC.